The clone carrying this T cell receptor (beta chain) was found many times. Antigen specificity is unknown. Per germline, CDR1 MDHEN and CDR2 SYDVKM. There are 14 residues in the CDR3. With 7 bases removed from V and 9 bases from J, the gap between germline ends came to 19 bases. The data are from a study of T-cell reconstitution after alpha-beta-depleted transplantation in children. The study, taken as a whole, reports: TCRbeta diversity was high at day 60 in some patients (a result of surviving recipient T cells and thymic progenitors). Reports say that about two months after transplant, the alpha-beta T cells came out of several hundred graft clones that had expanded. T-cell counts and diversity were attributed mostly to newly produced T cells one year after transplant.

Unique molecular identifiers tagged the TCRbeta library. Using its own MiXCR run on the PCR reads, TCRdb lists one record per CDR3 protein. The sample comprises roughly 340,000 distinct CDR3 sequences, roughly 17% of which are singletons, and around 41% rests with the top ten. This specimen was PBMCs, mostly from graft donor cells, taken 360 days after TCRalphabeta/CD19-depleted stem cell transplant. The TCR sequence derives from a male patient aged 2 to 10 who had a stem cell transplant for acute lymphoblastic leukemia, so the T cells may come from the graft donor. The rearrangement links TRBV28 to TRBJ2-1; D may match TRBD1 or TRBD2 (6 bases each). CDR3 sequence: CASIRKGGWGEQFF. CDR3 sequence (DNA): TGTGCCAGCATCCGCAAAGGGGGGTGGGGTGAGCAGTTCTTC. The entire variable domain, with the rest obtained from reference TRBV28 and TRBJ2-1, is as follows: DVKVTQSSRYLVKRTGEKVFLECVQDMDHENMFWYRQDPGLGLRLIYFSYDVKMKEKGDIPEGYSVSREKKERFSLILESASTNQTSMYLCASIRKGGWGEQFFGPGTRLTVL.